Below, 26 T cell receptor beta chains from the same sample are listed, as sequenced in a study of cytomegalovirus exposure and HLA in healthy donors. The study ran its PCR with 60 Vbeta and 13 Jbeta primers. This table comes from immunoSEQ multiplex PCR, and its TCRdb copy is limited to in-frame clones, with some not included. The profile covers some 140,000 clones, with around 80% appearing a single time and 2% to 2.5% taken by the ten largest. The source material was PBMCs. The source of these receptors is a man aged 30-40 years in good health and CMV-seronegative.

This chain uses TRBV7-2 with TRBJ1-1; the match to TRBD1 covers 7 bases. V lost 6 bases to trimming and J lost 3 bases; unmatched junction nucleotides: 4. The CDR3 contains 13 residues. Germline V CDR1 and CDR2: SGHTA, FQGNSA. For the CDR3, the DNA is TGTGCCAGCAGGACAGGGTTCGACACTGAAGCTTTCTTT. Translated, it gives CASRTGFDTEAFF.

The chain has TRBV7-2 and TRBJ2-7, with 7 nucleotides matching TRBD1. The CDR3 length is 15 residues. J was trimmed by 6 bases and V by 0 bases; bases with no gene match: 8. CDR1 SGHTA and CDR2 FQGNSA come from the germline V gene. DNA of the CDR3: TGTGCCAGCAGCTTAGCGGGCAGGGGGACGAGCGAGCAGTACTTC. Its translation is CASSLAGRGTSEQYF.

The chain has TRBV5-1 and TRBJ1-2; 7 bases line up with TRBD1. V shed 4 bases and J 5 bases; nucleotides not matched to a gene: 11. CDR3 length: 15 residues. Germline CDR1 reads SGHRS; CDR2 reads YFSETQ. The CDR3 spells CASSRVDRAEYGYTF. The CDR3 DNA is TGCGCCAGCAGCAGAGTTGACAGGGCTGAGTATGGCTACACCTTC.

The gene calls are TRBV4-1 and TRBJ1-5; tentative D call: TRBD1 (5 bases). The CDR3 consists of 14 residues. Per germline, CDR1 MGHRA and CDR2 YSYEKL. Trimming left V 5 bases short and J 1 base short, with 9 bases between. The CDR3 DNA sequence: TGCGCCAGCAGCACCGGACACAGCAATCAGCCCCAGCATTTT. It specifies CASSTGHSNQPQHF.

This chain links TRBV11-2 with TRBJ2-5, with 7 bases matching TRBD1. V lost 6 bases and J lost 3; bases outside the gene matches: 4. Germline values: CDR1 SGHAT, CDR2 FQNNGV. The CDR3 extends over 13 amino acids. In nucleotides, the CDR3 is TGTGCCAGCAGAGCTACAGGGGAAGAGACCCAGTACTTC. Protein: CASRATGEETQYF.

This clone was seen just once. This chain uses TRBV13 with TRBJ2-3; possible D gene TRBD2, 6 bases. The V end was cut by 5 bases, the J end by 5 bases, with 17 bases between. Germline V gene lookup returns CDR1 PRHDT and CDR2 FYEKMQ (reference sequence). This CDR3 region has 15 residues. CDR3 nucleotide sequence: TGTGCCAGCAGCCCCCGTAGGAGGGCCGGAGATACGCAGTATTTT. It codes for CASSPRRRAGDTQYF.

In DNA, the CDR3 is TGTGCCAGCAGCCCTCTCGGGATCTCCGATACGCAGTATTTT. Its translation is CASSPLGISDTQYF. The genes are TRBV14 and TRBJ2-3, with TRBD2 as a possible D gene (5 bases). The CDR3 is made up of 14 amino acids. The germline V and J ends were trimmed by 4 bases and 6 bases, with 14 bases remaining between them. CDR1 is SGHDN, CDR2 FVKESK, per germline.

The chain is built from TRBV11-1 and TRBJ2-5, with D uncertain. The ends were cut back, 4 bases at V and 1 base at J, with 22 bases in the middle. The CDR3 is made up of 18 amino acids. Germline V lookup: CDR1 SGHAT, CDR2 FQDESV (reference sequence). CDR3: CASSSPQWAKMSQETQYF. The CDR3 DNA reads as TGTGCCAGCAGCTCACCGCAGTGGGCCAAAATGTCCCAAGAGACCCAGTACTTC.

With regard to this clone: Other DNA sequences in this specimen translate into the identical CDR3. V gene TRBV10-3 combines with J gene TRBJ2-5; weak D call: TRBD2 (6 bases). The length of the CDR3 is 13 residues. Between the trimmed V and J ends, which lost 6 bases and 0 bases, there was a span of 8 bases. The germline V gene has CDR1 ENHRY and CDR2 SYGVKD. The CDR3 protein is CAISVADQETQYF. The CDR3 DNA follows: TGTGCCATCAGCGTAGCGGACCAAGAGACCCAGTACTTC.

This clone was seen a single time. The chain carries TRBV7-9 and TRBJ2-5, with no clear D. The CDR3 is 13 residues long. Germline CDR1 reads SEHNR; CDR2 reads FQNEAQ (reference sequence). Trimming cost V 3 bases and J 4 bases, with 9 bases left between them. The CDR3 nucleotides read TGTGCCAGCAGCTTCCCGTCGTCAGAGACCCAGTACTTC. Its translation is CASSFPSSETQYF. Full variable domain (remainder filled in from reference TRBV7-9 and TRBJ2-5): DTGVSQNPRHKITKRGQNVTFRCDPISEHNRLYWYRQTLGQGPEFLTYFQNEAQLEKSRLLSDRFSAERPKGSFSTLEIQRTEQGDSAMYLCASSFPSSETQYFGPGTRLLVL.

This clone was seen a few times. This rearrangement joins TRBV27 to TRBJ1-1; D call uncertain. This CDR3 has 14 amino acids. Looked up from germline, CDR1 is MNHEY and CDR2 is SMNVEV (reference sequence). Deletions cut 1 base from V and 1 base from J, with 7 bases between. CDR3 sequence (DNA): TGTGCCAGCAGTTTATTAGGCGGGAACACTGAAGCTTTCTTT. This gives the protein CASSLLGGNTEAFF.

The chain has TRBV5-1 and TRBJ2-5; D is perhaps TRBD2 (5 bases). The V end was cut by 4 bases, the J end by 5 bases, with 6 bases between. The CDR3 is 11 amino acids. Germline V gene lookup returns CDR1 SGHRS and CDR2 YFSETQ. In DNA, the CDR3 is TGCGCCAGCAGCAGGGAGGAGACCCAGTACTTC. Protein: CASSREETQYF.

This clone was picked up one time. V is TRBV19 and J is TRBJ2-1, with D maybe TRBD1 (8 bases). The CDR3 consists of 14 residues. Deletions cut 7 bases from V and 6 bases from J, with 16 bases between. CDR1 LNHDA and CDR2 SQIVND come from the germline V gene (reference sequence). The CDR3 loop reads CASNRGEGLNEQFF. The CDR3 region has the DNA TGTGCCAGTAACAGGGGGGAGGGCCTCAATGAGCAGTTCTTC.

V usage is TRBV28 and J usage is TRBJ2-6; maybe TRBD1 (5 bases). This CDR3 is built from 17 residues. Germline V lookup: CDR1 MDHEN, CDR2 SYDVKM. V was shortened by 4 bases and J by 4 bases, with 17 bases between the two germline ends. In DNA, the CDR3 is TGTGCCAGCAGTTCCTCCGCTCAGGGCACCGGGGCCAACGTCCTGACTTTC. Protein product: CASSSSAQGTGANVLTF.

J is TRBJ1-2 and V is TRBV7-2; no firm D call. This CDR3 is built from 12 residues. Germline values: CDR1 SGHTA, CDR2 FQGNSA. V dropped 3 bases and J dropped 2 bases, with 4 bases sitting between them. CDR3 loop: CASSLRNYGYTF. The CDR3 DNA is TGTGCCAGCAGCTTGCGAAACTATGGCTACACCTTC.

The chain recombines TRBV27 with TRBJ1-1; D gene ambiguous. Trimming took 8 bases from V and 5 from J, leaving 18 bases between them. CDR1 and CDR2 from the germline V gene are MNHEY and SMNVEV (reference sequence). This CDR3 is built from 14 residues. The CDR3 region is CASYVSRGLTEAFF. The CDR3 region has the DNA TGTGCCAGCTACGTGTCGCGGGGTTTGACTGAAGCTTTCTTT.

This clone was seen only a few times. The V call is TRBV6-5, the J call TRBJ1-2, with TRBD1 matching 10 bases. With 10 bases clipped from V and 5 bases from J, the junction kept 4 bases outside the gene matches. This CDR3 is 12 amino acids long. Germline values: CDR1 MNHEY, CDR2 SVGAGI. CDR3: CAIRTGGYGYTF. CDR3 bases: TGTGCCATCCGGACAGGGGGGTATGGCTACACCTTC.

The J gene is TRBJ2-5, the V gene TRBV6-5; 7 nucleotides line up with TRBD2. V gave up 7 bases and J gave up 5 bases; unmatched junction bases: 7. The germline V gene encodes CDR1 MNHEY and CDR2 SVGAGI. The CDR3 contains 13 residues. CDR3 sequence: CASKPSGTETQYF. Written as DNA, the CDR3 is TGTGCCAGCAAGCCTAGCGGAACGGAGACCCAGTACTTC.

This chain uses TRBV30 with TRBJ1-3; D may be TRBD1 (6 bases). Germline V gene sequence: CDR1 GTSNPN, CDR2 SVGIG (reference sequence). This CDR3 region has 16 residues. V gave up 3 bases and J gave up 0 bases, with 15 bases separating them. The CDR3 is CAWRAGHVVSGNTIYF. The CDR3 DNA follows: TGTGCCTGGAGAGCGGGACACGTCGTCTCTGGAAACACCATATATTTT.

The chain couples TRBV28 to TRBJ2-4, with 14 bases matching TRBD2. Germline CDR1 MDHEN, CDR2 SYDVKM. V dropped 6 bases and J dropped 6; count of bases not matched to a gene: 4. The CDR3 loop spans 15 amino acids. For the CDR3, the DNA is TGTGCCAGCAGGGCCGGACTAGCGGGAGGAAACATTCAGTACTTC. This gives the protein CASRAGLAGGNIQYF.

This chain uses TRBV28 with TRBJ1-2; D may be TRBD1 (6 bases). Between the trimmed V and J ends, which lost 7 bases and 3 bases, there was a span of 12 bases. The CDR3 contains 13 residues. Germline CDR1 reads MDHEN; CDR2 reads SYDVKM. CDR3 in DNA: TGTGCCAGCACCATACAGGGTGACTATGGCTACACCTTC. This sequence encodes CASTIQGDYGYTF.

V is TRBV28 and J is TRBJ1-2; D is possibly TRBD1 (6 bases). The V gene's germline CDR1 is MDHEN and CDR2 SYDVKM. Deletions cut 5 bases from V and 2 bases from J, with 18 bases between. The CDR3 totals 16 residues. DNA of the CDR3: TGTGCCAGCAGTCTACCCTTACTTGGACAGAACTATGGCTACACCTTC. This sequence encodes CASSLPLLGQNYGYTF.

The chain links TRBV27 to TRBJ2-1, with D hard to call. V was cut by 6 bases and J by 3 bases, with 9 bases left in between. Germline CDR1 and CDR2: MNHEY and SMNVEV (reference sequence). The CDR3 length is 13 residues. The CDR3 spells CASRPGFYNEQFF. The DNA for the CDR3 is TGTGCCAGCAGGCCCGGGTTCTACAATGAGCAGTTCTTC.

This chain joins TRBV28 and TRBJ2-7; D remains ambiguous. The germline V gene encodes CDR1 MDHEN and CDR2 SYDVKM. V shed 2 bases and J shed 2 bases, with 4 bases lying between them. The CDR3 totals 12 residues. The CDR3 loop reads CASSLLPYEQYF. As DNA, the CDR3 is TGTGCCAGCAGTTTACTTCCCTACGAGCAGTACTTC.

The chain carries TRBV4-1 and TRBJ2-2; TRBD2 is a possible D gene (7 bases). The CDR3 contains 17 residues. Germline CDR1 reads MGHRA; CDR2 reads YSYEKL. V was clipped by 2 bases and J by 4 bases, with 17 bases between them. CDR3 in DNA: TGCGCCAGCAGCCAAACAGGGAGGGGAGAAAGCACCGGGGAGCTGTTTTTT. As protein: CASSQTGRGESTGELFF.

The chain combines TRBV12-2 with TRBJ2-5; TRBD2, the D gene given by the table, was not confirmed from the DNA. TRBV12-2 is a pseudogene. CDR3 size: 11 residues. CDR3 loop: CASRRQETQYF. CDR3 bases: TGTGCAAGTCGTCGCCAAGAGACCCAGTACTTC.